Shown below are 3 T cell receptor beta chains from a single sample sequenced in a study of shared clonotypes between healthy human individuals. The method was immunoSEQ multiplex PCR; TCRdb's version includes in-frame clones alone and lacks a portion of them. The data contain about 2 million clones, about 95% of them seen just once; the ten biggest clones take up more than 0.95%. Selected positively for CCR7 and CD45RO-negative, naive CD8 cells excluded terminally differentiated effector memory CD45RA+ cells. Sequencing input: naive CD8+ T cells sorted from blood. The source is a man aged 18-30 years in good health.

The V call is TRBV9, the J call TRBJ2-5, with no clear D. The germline V and J ends were trimmed by 0 bases and 11 bases, with 8 bases remaining between them. CDR1 is SGDLS, CDR2 YYNGEE, per germline. The CDR3 sequence is 11 residues long. The chain's CDR3 is CASSVGSFQYF. CDR3 in DNA: TGTGCCAGCAGCGTAGGGAGCTTTCAGTACTTC.

In its sample, this clone was seen once. The V and J genes are TRBV5-1 and TRBJ2-7; 9 bases agree with TRBD1. Germline trimming cut 3 bases from V and 5 bases from J; bases unmatched to any gene: 15. CDR3 length equals 17 residues. From germline, CDR1 is SGHRS and CDR2 YFSETQ. Here the CDR3 reads CASSYDLSGQGIHEQYF. CDR3 in DNA: TGCGCCAGCAGCTACGACCTTTCGGGACAGGGTATCCACGAGCAGTACTTC. The full variable domain, its missing parts supplied by reference TRBV5-1 and TRBJ2-7, is KAGVTQTPRYLIKTRGQQVTLSCSPISGHRSVSWYQQTPGQGLQFLFEYFSETQRNKGNFPGRFSGRQFSNSRSEMNVSTLELGDSALYLCASSYDLSGQGIHEQYFGPGTRLTVT.

As regards this clone: Other DNA sequences in the sample encode the same CDR3. This sequence joins TRBV27 and TRBJ2-7, with a tentative D call TRBD1 (6 bases). Germline assignment: CDR1 MNHEY and CDR2 SMNVEV (reference sequence). The CDR3 loop spans 15 amino acids. V shed 0 bases and J shed 1 base, with 10 bases lying between them. The CDR3 DNA sequence: TGTGCCAGCAGTTTATCAGGGGGTTTGTCCTACGAGCAGTACTTC. Translated, it gives CASSLSGGLSYEQYF.